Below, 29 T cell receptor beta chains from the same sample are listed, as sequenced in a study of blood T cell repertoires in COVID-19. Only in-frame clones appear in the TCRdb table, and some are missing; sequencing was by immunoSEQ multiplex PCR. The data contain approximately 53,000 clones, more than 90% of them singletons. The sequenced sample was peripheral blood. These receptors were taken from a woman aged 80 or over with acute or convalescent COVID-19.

CDR3 coding DNA: TGTGCCAGCAGTTACGGCGCGGGAGGGGGCACAGATACGCAGTATTTT. Its protein product is CASSYGAGGGTDTQYF. This chain connects TRBV6-5 to TRBJ2-3, with 9 positions matching TRBD2. The V gene end was trimmed by 2 bases and the J gene end by 1 base; junction bases not matched to a gene: 4. The CDR3 runs 16 residues. CDR1 is MNHEY and CDR2 is SVGAGI in the germline V gene.

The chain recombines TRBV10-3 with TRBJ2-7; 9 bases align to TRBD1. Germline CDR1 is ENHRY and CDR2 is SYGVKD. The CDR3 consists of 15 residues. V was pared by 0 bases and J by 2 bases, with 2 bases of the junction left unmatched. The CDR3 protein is CAISESTGGTYEQYF. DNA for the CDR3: TGTGCCATCAGTGAGTCAACAGGGGGCACCTACGAGCAGTACTTC.

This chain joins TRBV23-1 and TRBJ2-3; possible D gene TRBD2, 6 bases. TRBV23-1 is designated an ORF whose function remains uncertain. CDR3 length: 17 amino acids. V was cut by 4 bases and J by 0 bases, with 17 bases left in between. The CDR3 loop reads CASSRAKEGGSTDTQYF. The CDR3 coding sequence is TGCGCCAGCAGTCGCGCCAAGGAGGGCGGGAGCACAGATACGCAGTATTTT.

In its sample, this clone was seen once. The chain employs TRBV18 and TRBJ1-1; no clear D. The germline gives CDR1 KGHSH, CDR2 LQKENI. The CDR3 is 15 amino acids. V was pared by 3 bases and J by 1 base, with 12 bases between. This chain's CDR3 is CASSPTVLGNTEAFF. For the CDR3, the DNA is TGTGCCAGCTCACCGACTGTCTTGGGGAACACTGAAGCTTTCTTT.

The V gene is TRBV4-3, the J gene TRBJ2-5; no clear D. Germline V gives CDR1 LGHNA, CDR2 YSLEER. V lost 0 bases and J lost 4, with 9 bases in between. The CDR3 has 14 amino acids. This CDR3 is CASSQDTAGETQYF. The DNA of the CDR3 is TGCGCCAGCAGCCAAGACACAGCTGGAGAGACCCAGTACTTC.

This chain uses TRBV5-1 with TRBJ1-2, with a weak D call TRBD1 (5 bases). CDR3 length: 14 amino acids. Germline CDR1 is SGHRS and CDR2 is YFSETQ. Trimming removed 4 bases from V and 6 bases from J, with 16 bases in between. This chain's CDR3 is CASSPLAGQDGYTF. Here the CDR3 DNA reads TGCGCCAGCAGCCCCCTGGCAGGGCAGGATGGCTACACCTTC.

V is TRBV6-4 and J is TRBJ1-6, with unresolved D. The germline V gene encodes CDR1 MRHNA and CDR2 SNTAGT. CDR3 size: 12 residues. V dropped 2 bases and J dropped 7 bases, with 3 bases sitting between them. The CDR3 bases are TGTGCCAGCAGTGACGAGAATTCACCCCTCCACTTT. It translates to CASSDENSPLHF.

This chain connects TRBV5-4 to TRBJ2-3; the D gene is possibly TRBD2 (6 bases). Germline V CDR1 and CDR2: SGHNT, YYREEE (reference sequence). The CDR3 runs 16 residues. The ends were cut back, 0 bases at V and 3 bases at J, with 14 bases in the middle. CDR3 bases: TGTGCCAGCAGCTTGGTTAGGGGACTTCGGACAGATACGCAGTATTTT. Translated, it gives CASSLVRGLRTDTQYF. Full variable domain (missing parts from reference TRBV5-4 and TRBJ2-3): ETGVTQSPTHLIKTRGQQVTLRCSSQSGHNTVSWYQQALGQGPQFIFQYYREEENGRGNFPPRFSGLQFPNYSSELNVNALELDDSALYLCASSLVRGLRTDTQYFGPGTRLTVL.

The CDR3 DNA is TGTGCCAGCAGTCAAACAGGGAACACCGGGGAGCTGTTTTTT. Its protein is CASSQTGNTGELFF. The chain links TRBV6-2 or TRBV6-3 to TRBJ2-2; D perhaps matches TRBD1 (5 bases). Germline CDR1 and CDR2: MNHEY and SVGEGT. The CDR3 has 14 amino acids. V was clipped by 5 bases and J by 1 base, with 8 bases between them.

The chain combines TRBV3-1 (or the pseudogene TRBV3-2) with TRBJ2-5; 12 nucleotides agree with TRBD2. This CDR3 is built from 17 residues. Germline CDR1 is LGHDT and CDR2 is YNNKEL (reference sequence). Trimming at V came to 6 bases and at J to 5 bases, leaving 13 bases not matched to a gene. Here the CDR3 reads CASSRLAGVPGGETQYF. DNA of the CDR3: TGTGCCAGCAGTCGACTAGCGGGAGTTCCCGGGGGGGAGACCCAGTACTTC.

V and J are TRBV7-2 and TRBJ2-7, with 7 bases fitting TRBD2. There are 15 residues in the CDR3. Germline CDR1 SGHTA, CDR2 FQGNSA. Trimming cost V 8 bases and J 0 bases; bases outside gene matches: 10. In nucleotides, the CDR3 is TGTGCCAGCGGCAAGGGCGGGAGTACCTCCTACGAGCAGTACTTC. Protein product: CASGKGGSTSYEQYF.

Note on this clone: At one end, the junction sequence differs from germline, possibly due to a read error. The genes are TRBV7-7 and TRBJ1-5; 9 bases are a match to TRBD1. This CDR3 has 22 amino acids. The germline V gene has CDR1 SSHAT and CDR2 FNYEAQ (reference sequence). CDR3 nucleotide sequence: TGTGCTAGCAGCTTAGATCCGCTCCGGGACAGGGAAATATCGGGAGGCAATCAGCCCCAGCATTTT. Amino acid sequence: CASSLDPLRDREISGGNQPQHF.

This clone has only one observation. CDR3 bases: TGTGCCAGCAGCCAGGTAGCGGGACTAGCGGGACTGAGACAGTTCTTC. Translated: CASSQVAGLAGLRQFF. This sequence joins TRBV3-1 (or the pseudogene TRBV3-2) and TRBJ2-1; 13 nucleotides line up with TRBD2. The length of the CDR3 is 16 residues. The V segment lost 3 bases and the J segment 13 bases; nucleotides outside the gene matches: 12. Germline V lookup: CDR1 LGHDT, CDR2 YNNKEL (reference sequence).

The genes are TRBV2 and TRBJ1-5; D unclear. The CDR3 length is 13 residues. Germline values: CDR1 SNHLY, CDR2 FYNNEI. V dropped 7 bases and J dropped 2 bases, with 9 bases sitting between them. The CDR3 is CASTLEGNQPQHF. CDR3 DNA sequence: TGTGCCAGCACCCTCGAGGGCAATCAGCCCCAGCATTTT.

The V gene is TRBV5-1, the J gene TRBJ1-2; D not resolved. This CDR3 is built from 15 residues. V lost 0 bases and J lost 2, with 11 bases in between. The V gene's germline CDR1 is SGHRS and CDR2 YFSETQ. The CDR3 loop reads CASSLAEPRNYGYTF. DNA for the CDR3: TGCGCCAGCAGCTTGGCTGAGCCTCGGAACTATGGCTACACCTTC. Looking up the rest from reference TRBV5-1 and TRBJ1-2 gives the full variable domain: KAGVTQTPRYLIKTRGQQVTLSCSPISGHRSVSWYQQTPGQGLQFLFEYFSETQRNKGNFPGRFSGRQFSNSRSEMNVSTLELGDSALYLCASSLAEPRNYGYTFGSGTRLTVV.

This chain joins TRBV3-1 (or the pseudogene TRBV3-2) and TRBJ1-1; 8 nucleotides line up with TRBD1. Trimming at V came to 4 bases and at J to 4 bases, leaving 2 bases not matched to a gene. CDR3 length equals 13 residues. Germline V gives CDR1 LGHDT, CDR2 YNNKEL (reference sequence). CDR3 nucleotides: TGTGCCAGCAGCCCAGGACAGGGCACTGAAGCTTTCTTT. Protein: CASSPGQGTEAFF.

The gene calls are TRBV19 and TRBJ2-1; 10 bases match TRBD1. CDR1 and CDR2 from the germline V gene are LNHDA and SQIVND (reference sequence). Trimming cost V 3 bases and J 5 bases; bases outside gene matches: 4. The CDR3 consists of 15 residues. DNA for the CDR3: TGTGCCAGTAGTATGTGGGGACAGGGGCACAATGAGCAGTTCTTC. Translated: CASSMWGQGHNEQFF.

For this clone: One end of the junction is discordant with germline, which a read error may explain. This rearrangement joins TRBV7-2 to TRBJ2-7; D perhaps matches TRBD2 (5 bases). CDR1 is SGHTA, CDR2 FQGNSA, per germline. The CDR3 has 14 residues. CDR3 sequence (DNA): TGTGCCAGCAGCCTAGCACTAACTGGATACGAGCAGTACTTC. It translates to CASSLALTGYEQYF.

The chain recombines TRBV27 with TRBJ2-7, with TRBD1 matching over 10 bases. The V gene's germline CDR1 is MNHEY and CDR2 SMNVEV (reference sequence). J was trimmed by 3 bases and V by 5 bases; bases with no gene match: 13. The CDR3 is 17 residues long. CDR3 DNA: TGTGCCAGCAGTCCATTAGGCGGGACAGGGGTAGTCTACGAGCAGTACTTC. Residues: CASSPLGGTGVVYEQYF.

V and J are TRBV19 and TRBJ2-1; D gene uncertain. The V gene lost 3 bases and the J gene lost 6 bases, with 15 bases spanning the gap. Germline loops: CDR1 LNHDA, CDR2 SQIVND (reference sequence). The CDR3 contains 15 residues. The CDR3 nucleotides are TGTGCCAGTAGTATTGCACTTTATAGTAGCAATGAGCAGTTCTTC. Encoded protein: CASSIALYSSNEQFF.

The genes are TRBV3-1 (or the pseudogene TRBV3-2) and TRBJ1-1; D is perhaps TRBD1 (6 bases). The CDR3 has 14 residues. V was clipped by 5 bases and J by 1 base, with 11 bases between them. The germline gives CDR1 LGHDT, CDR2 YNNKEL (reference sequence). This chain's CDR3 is CASSFRDKNTEAFF. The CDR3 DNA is TGTGCCAGCAGCTTCCGGGACAAGAACACTGAAGCTTTCTTT.

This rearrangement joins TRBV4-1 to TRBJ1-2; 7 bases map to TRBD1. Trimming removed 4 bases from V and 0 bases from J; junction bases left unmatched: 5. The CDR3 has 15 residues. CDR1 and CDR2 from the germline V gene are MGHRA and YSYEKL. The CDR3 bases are TGCGCCAGCAGCCTGTTACAGGGGCCTAACTATGGCTACACCTTC. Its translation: CASSLLQGPNYGYTF.

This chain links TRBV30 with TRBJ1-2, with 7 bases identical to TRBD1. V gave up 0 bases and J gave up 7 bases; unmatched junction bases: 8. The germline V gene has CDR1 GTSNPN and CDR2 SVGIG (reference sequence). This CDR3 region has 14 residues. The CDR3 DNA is TGTGCCTGGAGTGTGGGACAGTCGAAAGGTGGCTACACCTTC. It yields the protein CAWSVGQSKGGYTF.

In DNA, the CDR3 is TGTGCCAGCGATAGCGGGAGGGCCAGGGTCGGGGAGCTGTTTTTT. Protein: CASDSGRARVGELFF. This chain joins TRBV19 and TRBJ2-2, with TRBD2 matching over 11 bases. CDR1 and CDR2 from the germline V gene are LNHDA and SQIVND (reference sequence). There are 15 residues in the CDR3. Losses at the gene ends were 9 bases for V and 7 bases for J; bases not matched to a gene: 10.

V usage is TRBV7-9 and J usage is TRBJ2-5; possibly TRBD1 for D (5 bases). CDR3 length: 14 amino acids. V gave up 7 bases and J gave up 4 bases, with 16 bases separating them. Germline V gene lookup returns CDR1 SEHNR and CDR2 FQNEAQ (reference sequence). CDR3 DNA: TGTGCCAGCACCCTAGGTGTAAGGGGAGAGACCCAGTACTTC. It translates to CASTLGVRGETQYF.

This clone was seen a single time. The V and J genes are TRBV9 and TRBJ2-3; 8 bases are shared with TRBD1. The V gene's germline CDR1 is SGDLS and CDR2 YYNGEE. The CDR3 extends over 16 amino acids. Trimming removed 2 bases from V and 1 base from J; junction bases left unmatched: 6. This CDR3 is CASSVGQGGGTDTQYF. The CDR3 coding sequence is TGTGCCAGCAGCGTTGGACAGGGTGGGGGCACAGATACGCAGTATTTT.

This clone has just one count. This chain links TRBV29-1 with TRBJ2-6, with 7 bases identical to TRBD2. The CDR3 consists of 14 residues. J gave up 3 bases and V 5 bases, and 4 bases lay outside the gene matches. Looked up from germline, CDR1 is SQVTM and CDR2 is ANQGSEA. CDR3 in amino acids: CSVRGGDGANVLTF. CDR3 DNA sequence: TGCAGCGTTAGGGGAGGGGATGGGGCCAACGTCCTGACTTTC.

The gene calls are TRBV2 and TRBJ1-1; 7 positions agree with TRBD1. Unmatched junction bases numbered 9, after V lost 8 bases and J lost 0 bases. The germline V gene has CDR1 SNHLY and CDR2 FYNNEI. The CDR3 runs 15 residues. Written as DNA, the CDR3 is TGTGCCAGCCGAGTGACAGGGAGTATGAACACTGAAGCTTTCTTT. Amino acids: CASRVTGSMNTEAFF.

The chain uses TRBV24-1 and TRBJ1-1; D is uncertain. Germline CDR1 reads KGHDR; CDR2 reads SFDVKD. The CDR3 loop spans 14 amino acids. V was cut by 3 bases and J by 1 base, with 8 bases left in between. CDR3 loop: CATSDTSTNTEAFF. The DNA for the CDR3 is TGTGCCACCAGTGATACATCCACGAACACTGAAGCTTTCTTT.